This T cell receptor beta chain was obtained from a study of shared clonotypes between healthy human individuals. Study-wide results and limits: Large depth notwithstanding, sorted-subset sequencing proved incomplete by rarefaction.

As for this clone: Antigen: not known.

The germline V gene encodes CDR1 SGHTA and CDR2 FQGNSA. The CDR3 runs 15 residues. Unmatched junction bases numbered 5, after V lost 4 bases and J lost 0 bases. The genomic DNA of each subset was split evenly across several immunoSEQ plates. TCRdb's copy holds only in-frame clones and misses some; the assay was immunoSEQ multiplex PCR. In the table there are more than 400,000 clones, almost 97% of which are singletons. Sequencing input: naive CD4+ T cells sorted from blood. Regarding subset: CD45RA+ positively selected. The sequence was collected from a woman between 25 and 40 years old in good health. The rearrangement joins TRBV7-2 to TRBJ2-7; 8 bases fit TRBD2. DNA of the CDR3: TGTGCCAGCAGCTCCTACAGCGGGAGCTCCTACGAGCAGTACTTC. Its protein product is CASSSYSGSSYEQYF.